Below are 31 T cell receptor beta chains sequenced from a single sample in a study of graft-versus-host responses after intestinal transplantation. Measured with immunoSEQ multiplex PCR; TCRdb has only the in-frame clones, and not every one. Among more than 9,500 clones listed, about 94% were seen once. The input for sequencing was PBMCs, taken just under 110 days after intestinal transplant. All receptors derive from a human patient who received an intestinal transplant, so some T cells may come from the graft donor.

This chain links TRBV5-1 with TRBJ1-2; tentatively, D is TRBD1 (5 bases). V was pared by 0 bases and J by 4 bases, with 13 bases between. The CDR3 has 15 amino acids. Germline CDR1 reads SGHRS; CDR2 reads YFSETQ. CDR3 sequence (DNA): TGCGCCAGCAGCTTGGATCCCGACAGAACCTATGGCTACACCTTC. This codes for CASSLDPDRTYGYTF.

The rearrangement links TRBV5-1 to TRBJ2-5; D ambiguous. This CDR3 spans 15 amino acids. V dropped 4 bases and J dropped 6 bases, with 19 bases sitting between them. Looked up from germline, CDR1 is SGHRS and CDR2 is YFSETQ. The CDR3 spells CASSLNPDRPQTQYF. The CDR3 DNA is TGCGCCAGCAGCCTAAACCCCGACCGACCCCAGACCCAGTACTTC. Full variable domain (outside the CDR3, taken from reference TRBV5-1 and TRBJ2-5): KAGVTQTPRYLIKTRGQQVTLSCSPISGHRSVSWYQQTPGQGLQFLFEYFSETQRNKGNFPGRFSGRQFSNSRSEMNVSTLELGDSALYLCASSLNPDRPQTQYFGPGTRLLVL.

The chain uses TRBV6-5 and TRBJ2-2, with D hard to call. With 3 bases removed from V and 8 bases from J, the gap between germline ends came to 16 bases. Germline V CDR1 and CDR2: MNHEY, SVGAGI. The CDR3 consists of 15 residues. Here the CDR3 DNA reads TGTGCCAGCAGTTATACCTTAGGGTCCTCGGGGGAGCTGTTTTTT. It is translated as CASSYTLGSSGELFF.

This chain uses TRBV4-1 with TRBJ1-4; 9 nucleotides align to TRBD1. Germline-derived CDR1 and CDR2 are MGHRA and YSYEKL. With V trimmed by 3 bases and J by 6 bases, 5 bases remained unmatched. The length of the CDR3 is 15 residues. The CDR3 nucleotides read TGCGCCAGCAGCCACCAACAGGGGGCGTATGAAAAACTGTTTTTT. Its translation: CASSHQQGAYEKLFF.

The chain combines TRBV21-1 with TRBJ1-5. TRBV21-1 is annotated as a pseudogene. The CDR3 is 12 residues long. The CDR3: CASPTQPEPQHF. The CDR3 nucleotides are TGTGCCAGCCCGACTCAGCCGGAGCCCCAGCATTTT.

CDR3 DNA sequence: TGCGCCAGCAGTGAAGGTGGGATGAACACTGAAGCTTTCTTT. Translated, it gives CASSEGGMNTEAFF. The rearrangement uses TRBV10-1 and TRBJ1-1; D remains unclear. CDR1 is WNHNN and CDR2 is SYGVQD in the germline V gene (reference sequence). The CDR3 consists of 14 residues. Trimming shortened V by 3 bases and J by 0 bases, and 8 bases separated the two germline ends.

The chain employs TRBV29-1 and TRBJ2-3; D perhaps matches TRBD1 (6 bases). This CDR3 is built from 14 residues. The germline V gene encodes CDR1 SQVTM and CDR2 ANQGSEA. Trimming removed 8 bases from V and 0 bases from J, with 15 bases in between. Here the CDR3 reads CSSRTVTSTDTQYF. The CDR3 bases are TGCAGCTCCCGGACAGTCACTAGCACAGATACGCAGTATTTT.

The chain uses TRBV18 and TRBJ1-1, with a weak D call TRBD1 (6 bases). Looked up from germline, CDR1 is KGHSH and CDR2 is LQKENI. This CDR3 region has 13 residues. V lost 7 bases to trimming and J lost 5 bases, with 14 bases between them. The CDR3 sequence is CASLKGGGTEAFF. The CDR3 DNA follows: TGTGCCAGCTTAAAGGGAGGGGGAACTGAAGCTTTCTTT.

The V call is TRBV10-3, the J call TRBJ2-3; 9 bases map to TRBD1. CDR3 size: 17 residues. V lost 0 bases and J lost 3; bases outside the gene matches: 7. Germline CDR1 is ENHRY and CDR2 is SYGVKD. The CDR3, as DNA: TGTGCCATCAGTGAGTCCACAGGGGGCCGGAGAACAGATACGCAGTATTTT. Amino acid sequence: CAISESTGGRRTDTQYF.

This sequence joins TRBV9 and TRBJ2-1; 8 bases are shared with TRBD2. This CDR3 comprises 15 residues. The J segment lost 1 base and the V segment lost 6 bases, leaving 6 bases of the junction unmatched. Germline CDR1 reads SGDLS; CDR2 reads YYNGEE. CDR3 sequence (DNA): TGTGCCAGCAACCCTGGCGGGGGGTCCTACAATGAGCAGTTCTTC. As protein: CASNPGGGSYNEQFF.

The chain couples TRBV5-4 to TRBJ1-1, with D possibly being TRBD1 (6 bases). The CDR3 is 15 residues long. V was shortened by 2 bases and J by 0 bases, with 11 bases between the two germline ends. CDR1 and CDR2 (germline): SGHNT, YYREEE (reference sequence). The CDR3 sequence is CASSFKTGMNTEAFF. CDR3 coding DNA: TGTGCCAGCAGCTTTAAGACAGGAATGAACACTGAAGCTTTCTTT.

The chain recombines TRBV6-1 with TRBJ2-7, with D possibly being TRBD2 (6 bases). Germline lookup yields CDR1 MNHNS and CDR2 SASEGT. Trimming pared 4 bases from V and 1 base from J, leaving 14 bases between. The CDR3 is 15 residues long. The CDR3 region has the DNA TGTGCCAGCAGTGGAGGACCGGGACTGTCCTACGAGCAGTACTTC. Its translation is CASSGGPGLSYEQYF.

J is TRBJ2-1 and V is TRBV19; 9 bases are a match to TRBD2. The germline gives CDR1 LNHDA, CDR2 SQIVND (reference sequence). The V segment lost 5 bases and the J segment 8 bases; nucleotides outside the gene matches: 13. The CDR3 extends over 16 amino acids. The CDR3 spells CASSYWGGRAMDEQFF. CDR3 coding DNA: TGTGCCAGTAGTTATTGGGGCGGGAGGGCCATGGATGAGCAGTTCTTC.

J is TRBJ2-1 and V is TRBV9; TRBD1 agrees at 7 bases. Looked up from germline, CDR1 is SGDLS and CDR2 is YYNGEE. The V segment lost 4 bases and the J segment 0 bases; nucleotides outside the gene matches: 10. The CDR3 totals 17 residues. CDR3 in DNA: TGTGCCAGCAGCCCCACCGGGACAGTGAGCTCCTACAATGAGCAGTTCTTC. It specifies CASSPTGTVSSYNEQFF. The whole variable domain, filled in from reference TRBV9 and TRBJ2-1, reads DSGVTQTPKHLITATGQRVTLRCSPRSGDLSVYWYQQSLDQGLQFLIQYYNGEERAKGNILERFSAQQFPDLHSELNLSSLELGDSALYFCASSPTGTVSSYNEQFFGPGTRLTVL.

The chain's CDR3 is CASSTLVRGSGELFF. The CDR3 nucleotides read TGTGCCAGCAGTACACTAGTGAGGGGGAGCGGGGAGCTGTTTTTT. The chain has TRBV6-1 and TRBJ2-2; TRBD1 might be the D (6 bases). Germline V CDR1 and CDR2: MNHNS, SASEGT. The CDR3 length is 15 residues. The ends were cut back, 5 bases at V and 7 bases at J, with 17 bases in the middle.

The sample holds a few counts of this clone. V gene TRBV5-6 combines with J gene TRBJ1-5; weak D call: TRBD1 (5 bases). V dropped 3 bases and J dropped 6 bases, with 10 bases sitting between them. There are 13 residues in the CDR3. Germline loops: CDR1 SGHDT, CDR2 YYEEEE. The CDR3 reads CASSSLGVQPQHF. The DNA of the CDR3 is TGTGCCAGCAGCTCCTTGGGGGTTCAGCCCCAGCATTTT.

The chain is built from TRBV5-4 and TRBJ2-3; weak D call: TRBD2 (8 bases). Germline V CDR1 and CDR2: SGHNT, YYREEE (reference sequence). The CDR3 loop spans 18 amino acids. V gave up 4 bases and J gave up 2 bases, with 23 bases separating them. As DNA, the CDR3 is TGTGCCAGCAGCCAAGAAAGGGGGCGGGAGGAATACACAGATACGCAGTATTTT. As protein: CASSQERGREEYTDTQYF.

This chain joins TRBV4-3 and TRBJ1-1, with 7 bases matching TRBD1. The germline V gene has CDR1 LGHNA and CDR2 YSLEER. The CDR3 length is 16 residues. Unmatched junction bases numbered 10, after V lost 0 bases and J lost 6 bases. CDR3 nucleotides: TGCGCCAGCAGCCAAGATTTCACCGCGCAGGGGGCTGAAGCTTTCTTT. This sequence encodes CASSQDFTAQGAEAFF.

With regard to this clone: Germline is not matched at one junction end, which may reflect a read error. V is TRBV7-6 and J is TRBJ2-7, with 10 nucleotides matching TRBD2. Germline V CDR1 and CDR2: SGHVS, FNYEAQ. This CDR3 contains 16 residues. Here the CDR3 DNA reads TGTGCCAGCAGCTCCTTCCCTAGCGGGAGTTACTACGGGCAGTACTTC. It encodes CASSSFPSGSYYGQYF.

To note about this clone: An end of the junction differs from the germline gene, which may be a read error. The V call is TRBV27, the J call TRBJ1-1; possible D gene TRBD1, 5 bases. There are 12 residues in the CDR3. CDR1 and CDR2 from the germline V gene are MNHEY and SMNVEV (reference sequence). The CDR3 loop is CASGLGRTEAFF. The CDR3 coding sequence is TGTGCCAGCGGTTTGGGGCGCACTGAAGCTTTCTTT.

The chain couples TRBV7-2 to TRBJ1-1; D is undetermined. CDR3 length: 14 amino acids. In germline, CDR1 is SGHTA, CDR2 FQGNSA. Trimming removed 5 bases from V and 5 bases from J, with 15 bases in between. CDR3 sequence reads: CASSQDMAGTEAFF. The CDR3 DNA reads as TGTGCCAGCAGCCAAGATATGGCGGGAACTGAAGCTTTCTTT.

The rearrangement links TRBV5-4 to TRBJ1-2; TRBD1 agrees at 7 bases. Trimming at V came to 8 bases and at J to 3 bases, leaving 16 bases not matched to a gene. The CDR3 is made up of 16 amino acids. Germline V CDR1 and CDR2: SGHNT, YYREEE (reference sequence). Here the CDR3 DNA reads TGTGCCAGTACAGGGGTTACCTCCAACTTCGACTATGGCTACACCTTC. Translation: CASTGVTSNFDYGYTF.

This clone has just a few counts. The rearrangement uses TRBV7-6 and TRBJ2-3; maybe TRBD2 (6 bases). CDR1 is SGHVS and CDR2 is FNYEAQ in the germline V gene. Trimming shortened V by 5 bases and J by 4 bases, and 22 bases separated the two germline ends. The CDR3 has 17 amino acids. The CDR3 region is CASSGEGSSAFADTQYF. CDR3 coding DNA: TGTGCCAGCAGCGGAGAAGGTTCTAGCGCGTTCGCAGATACGCAGTATTTT.

Here the CDR3 reads CASSLARAGSKETQYF. The CDR3 DNA is TGTGCCAGCAGCTTGGCCCGGGCGGGATCTAAAGAGACCCAGTACTTC. This chain uses TRBV5-6 with TRBJ2-5; a possible D gene is TRBD2 (6 bases). This CDR3 spans 16 amino acids. Germline V gene sequence: CDR1 SGHDT, CDR2 YYEEEE. V lost 0 bases to trimming and J lost 3 bases, with 15 bases between them. Full variable domain (missing parts from reference TRBV5-6 and TRBJ2-5): DAGVTQSPTHLIKTRGQQVTLRCSPKSGHDTVSWYQQALGQGPQFIFQYYEEEERQRGNFPDRFSGHQFPNYSSELNVNALLLGDSALYLCASSLARAGSKETQYFGPGTRLLVL.

As DNA, the CDR3 is TGCGCCAGCGGGGGACAGGGAGTAGCTGGAAACACCATATATTTT. The encoded protein is CASGGQGVAGNTIYF. The rearrangement uses TRBV10-2 and TRBJ1-3; 9 positions match TRBD1. The CDR3 is made up of 15 amino acids. Germline CDR1 and CDR2: WSHSY and SAAADI. V was pared by 8 bases and J by 2 bases, with 7 bases of the junction left unmatched.

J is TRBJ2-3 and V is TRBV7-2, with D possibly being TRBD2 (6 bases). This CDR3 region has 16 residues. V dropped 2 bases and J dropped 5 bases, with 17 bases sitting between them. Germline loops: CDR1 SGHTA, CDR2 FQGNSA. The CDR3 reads CASSLWVTGEKDTQYF. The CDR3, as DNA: TGTGCCAGCAGCTTATGGGTCACGGGAGAGAAAGATACGCAGTATTTT.

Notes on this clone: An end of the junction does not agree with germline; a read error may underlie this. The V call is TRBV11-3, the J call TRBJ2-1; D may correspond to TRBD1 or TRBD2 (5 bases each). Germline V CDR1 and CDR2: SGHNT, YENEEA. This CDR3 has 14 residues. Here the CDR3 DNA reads TGTGCCAACAGCTTCACCGGGGCTTACAATGAGCAGTTCTTC. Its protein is CANSFTGAYNEQFF.

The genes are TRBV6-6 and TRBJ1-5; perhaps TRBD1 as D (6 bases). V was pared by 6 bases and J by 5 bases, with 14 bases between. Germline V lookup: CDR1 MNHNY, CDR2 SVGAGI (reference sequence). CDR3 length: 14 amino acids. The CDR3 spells CASSPDSSYQPQHF. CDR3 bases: TGTGCCAGCAGCCCGGACAGTTCCTATCAGCCCCAGCATTTT.

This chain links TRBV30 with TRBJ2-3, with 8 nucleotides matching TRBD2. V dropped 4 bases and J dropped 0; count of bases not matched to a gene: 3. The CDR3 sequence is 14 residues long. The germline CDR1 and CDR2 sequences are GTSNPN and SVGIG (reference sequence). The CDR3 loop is CAWTGGRSTDTQYF. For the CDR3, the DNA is TGTGCCTGGACGGGAGGGAGAAGCACAGATACGCAGTATTTT.

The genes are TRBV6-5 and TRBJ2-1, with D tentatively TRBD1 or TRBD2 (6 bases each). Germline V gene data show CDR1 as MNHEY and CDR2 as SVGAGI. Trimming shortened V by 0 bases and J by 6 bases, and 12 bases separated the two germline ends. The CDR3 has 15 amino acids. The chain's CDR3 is CASSYSEGGINEQFF. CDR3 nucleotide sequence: TGTGCCAGCAGTTACTCTGAAGGGGGGATCAATGAGCAGTTCTTC.

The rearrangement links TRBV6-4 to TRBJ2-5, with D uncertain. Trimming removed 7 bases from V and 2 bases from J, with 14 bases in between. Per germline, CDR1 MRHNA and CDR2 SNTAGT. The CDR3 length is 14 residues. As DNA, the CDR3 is TGTGCCAGCATAAACGCAGGTTTTCAAGAGACCCAGTACTTC. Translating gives CASINAGFQETQYF.